The text below deals with one TCR beta chain. Amplification used 60 Vbeta primers and 13 Jbeta primers. The data were produced by immunoSEQ multiplex PCR, yet TCRdb's version contains in-frame clones alone and is incomplete. The sample shows under 150,000 clones, about 81% of them seen only once. Germline V CDR1 and CDR2: SGHTA, FQGTGA. The CDR3 consists of 13 residues. V was cut by 2 bases and J by 2 bases, with 6 bases left in between. The sample is drawn from a study of cytomegalovirus exposure and HLA in healthy donors. The chain carries TRBV7-3 and TRBJ1-2; D unclear. Sequenced input: PBMCs. This receptor was obtained from a woman aged 40 to 50 in good health and CMV-seropositive. DNA for the CDR3: TGTGCCAGCAGCTTACGACAAAACTATGGCTACACCTTC. Residues: CASSLRQNYGYTF.